This paragraph covers one T cell receptor beta chain sequence. Its antigen is unidentified. The data were obtained in a study of T cell responses to AZD1222 COVID-19 vaccine. This table comes from immunoSEQ multiplex PCR, and its TCRdb copy is limited to in-frame clones, with some not included. The sample yields about 150,000 clones, roughly 90% seen once. CDR1 SGHKS and CDR2 YYEKEE come from the germline V gene (reference sequence). The CDR3 sequence is 12 residues long. Trimming removed 4 bases from V and 5 bases from J, with 9 bases in between. Study results and limitations: Baseline seropositivity occurred in only a handful of AZD1222 recipients.

This TCR was recovered from an adult in good health. J is TRBJ1-1 and V is TRBV5-5; D is undetermined. Sequenced material: peripheral blood, taken on day 0 of AZD1222 vaccination. CDR3 coding DNA: TGTGCCAGCAGCCTCATTACGACTGAAGCTTTCTTT. This encodes CASSLITTEAFF.